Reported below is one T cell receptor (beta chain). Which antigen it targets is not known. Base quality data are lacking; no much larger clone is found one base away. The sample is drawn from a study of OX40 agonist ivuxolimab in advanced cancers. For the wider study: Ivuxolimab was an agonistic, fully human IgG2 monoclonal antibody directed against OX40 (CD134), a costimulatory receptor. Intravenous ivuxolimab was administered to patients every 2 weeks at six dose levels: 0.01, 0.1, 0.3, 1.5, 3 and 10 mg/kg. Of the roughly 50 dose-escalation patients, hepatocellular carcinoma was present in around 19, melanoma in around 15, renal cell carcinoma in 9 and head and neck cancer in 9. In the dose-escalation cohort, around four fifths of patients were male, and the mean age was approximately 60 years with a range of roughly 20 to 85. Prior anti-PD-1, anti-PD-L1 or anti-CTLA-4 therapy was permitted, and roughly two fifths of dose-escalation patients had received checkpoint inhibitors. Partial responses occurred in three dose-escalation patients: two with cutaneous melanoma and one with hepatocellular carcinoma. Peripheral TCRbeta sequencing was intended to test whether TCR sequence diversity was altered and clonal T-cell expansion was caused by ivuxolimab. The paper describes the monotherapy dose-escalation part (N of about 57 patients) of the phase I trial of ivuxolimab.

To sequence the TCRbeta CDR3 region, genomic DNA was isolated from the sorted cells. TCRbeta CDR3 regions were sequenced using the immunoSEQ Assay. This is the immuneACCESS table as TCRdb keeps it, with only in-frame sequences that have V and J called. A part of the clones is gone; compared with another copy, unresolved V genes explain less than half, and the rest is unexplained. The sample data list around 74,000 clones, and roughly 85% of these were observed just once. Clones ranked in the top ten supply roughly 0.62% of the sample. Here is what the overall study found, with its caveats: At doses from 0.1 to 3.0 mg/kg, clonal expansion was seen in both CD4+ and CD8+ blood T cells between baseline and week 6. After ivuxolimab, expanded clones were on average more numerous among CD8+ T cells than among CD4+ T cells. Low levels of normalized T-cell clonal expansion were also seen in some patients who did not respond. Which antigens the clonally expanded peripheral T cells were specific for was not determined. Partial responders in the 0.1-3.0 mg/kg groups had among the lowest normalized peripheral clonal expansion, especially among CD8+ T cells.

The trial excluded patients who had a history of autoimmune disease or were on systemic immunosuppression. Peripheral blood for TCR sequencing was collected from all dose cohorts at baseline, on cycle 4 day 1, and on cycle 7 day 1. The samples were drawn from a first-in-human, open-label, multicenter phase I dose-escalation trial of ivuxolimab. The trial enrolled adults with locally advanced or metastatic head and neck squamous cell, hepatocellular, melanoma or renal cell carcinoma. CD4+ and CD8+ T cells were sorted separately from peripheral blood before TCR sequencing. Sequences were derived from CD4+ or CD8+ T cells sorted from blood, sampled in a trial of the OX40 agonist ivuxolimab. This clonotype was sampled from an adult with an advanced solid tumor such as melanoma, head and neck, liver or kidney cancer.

The CDR3 corresponds to CSVVGGNEKLFF. The nucleotide sequence is given as TGCAGCGTTGTTGGGGGTAATGAAAAACTGTTTTTT. The chain links TRBV29-1 with TRBJ1-4; TRBD1 is perhaps the D gene, given 5 matching bases. Deletion took 4 bases off V and 4 bases off J, with a span of 7 bases between the germline ends. The germline V gene gives CDR1 as SQVTM and CDR2 as ANQGSEA. Spanning cysteine to phenylalanine, the CDR3 consists of 12 amino acids. Just CDR3 DNA is preserved here, 36 bases in frame from base 1.